These T cell receptor beta chains were read from a single sample in a study of blood T cell repertoires in COVID-19. Some clones are missing from TCRdb's copy, which holds only in-frame ones; the method was immunoSEQ multiplex PCR. This sample yields fewer than 400,000 clones, of which around nine tenths are seen a single time; over 4.5% belongs to the top ten. The specimen sequenced was PBMCs or T cells enriched from blood (not recorded which). These receptors came from a young man who had recovered from COVID-19. Both conserved end residues are part of each CDR3. Each record gives: D gene, J gene, V gene, clone size, CDR3 DNA, CDR3 protein. A D gene is named only where the DNA matches it firmly. Expanded clones get a size class; other rows say once, few or many, or leave the size out.

D gene: TRBD1
J gene: TRBJ2-7
V gene: TRBV5-1
clone size: NA
CDR3 DNA: TGCGCCAGCAGCCCGACAGGGGCTCTAAACGAGCAGTACTTC
CDR3 protein: CASSPTGALNEQYF

D gene: TRBD2
J gene: TRBJ2-3
V gene: TRBV27
clone size: NA
CDR3 DNA: TGTGCCAGCAGTTTAACCCGGGGGGTCACAGATACGCAGTATTTT
CDR3 protein: CASSLTRGVTDTQYF

D gene: NA
J gene: TRBJ2-3
V gene: TRBV11-3
clone size: once
CDR3 DNA: TGTGCCAGCAGCTTAGATGGGCCCGCTACGCAGTATTTT
CDR3 protein: CASSLDGPATQYF

D gene: NA
J gene: TRBJ1-5
V gene: TRBV6-5
clone size: NA
CDR3 DNA: TGTGCCAGCACACGATGGGAGAATAGCAATCAGCCCCAGCATTTT
CDR3 protein: CASTRWENSNQPQHF

D gene: NA
J gene: TRBJ1-6
V gene: TRBV11-2
clone size: few
CDR3 DNA: TGTGCCAGCAGCTTATCATTGCTTGCCGCCGGGCTCCACTTT
CDR3 protein: CASSLSLLAAGLHF

D gene: NA
J gene: TRBJ2-3
V gene: TRBV9
clone size: once
CDR3 DNA: TGTGCCAGCAGCTTTGGGACTGGGGATACGCAGTATTTT
CDR3 protein: CASSFGTGDTQYF

D gene: TRBD2
J gene: TRBJ2-5
V gene: TRBV9
clone size: NA
CDR3 DNA: TGTGCCAGCAGCGTAGTAGGACTAGCGGGCCAAGAGACCCAGTACTTC
CDR3 protein: CASSVVGLAGQETQYF

D gene: TRBD1
J gene: TRBJ2-7
V gene: TRBV28
clone size: NA
CDR3 DNA: TGTGCCAGCACAAGACAGGGGGGCTCCTACGAGCAGTACTTC
CDR3 protein: CASTRQGGSYEQYF

D gene: NA
J gene: TRBJ1-6
V gene: TRBV27
clone size: NA
CDR3 DNA: TGTGCCAGCAGTCCGACCGGACGGGGGGGACAACCACCCCTCCACTTT
CDR3 protein: CASSPTGRGGQPPLHF

D gene: NA
J gene: TRBJ1-2
V gene: TRBV7-9
clone size: once
CDR3 DNA: TGTGCCAGCAGCTTAACGGGTTATGGCTACACCTTC
CDR3 protein: CASSLTGYGYTF

D gene: NA
J gene: TRBJ2-7
V gene: TRBV27
clone size: NA
CDR3 DNA: TGTGCCAGCAGTTTATCCTTCGGGGACACCGTCTACGAGCAGTACTTC
CDR3 protein: CASSLSFGDTVYEQYF

D gene: TRBD1
J gene: TRBJ2-2
V gene: TRBV5-5
clone size: NA
CDR3 DNA: TGTGCCAGCAGCAGCGGGACAGGGTTACGGGGCGGGGAGCTGTTTTTT
CDR3 protein: CASSSGTGLRGGELFF

D gene: TRBD2
J gene: TRBJ2-1
V gene: TRBV6-5
clone size: few
CDR3 DNA: TGTGCCAGCAGCCCCGGGGGGAGCTCCTACAATGAGCAGTTCTTC
CDR3 protein: CASSPGGSSYNEQFF

D gene: TRBD1
J gene: TRBJ1-4
V gene: TRBV2
clone size: once
CDR3 DNA: TGTGCCAGCACAAGCGGGACAGGGGATGAAAAACTGTTTTTT
CDR3 protein: CASTSGTGDEKLFF

D gene: NA
J gene: TRBJ2-3
V gene: TRBV30
clone size: NA
CDR3 DNA: TGTGCCTGGAGTCGGTACACAGATACGCAGTATTTT
CDR3 protein: CAWSRYTDTQYF

D gene: NA
J gene: TRBJ2-3
V gene: TRBV7-3
clone size: NA
CDR3 DNA: TGTGCCAGCAGCTCCCGACTAGTCACAGATACGCAGTATTTT
CDR3 protein: CASSSRLVTDTQYF

D gene: TRBD1
J gene: TRBJ1-1
V gene: TRBV5-1
clone size: NA
CDR3 DNA: TGCGCCAGCAGCCGTATGACAGGGGTAGGCACTGAAGCTTTCTTT
CDR3 protein: CASSRMTGVGTEAFF

D gene: TRBD2
J gene: TRBJ2-7
V gene: TRBV7-2
clone size: NA
CDR3 DNA: TGTGCCAGCAGCTTAGGAGAGGGCGGGGGGACCTACGAGCAGTACTTC
CDR3 protein: CASSLGEGGGTYEQYF

D gene: TRBD2
J gene: TRBJ2-5
V gene: TRBV7-3
clone size: NA
CDR3 DNA: TGTGCCAGCAGCTTAAATAGCGGGGGTCGCCAAGAGACCCAGTACTTC
CDR3 protein: CASSLNSGGRQETQYF

D gene: NA
J gene: TRBJ2-7
V gene: TRBV5-1
clone size: once
CDR3 DNA: TGCGCCAGCAGCTTGAGGACAGAGAACTACGAGCAATACTTC
CDR3 protein: CASSLRTENYEQYF

D gene: NA
J gene: TRBJ2-7
V gene: TRBV28
clone size: NA
CDR3 DNA: TGTGCCAGCAGTTTCGGAGTGTACGAGCAGTACTTC
CDR3 protein: CASSFGVYEQYF

D gene: TRBD1
J gene: TRBJ2-7
V gene: TRBV5-1
clone size: NA
CDR3 DNA: TGCGCCAGCAGCTTGGGGGTGTCAGGGGGCACCGAGCAGTACTTC
CDR3 protein: CASSLGVSGGTEQYF

D gene: TRBD2
J gene: TRBJ2-5
V gene: TRBV19
clone size: once
CDR3 DNA: TGTGCCAGTAGTAGAGGGACTAGTAGTTACGGAGAGACCCAGTACTTC
CDR3 protein: CASSRGTSSYGETQYF

D gene: NA
J gene: TRBJ1-6
V gene: TRBV3-1/TRBV3-2
clone size: NA
CDR3 DNA: TGTGCCAGCAGCCCCCGAGAGGAGGGCTACTATAATTCACCCCTCCACTTT
CDR3 protein: CASSPREEGYYNSPLHF

D gene: NA
J gene: TRBJ1-6
V gene: TRBV19
clone size: NA
CDR3 DNA: TGTGCCAGTAGTATAAATCAGGGGAATTCCTCACCCCTCCACTTT
CDR3 protein: CASSINQGNSSPLHF

D gene: TRBD1
J gene: TRBJ2-4
V gene: TRBV6-5
clone size: NA
CDR3 DNA: TGTGCCAGCAGTTACTCGAAAACAGGGGCGGCAAACATTCAGTACTTC
CDR3 protein: CASSYSKTGAANIQYF